These 13 T cell receptor beta chains came from one sample sequenced in a study of molecular identifiers for immune sequencing clone quantification. TCRdb itself ran the PCR reads through MiXCR, one entry per CDR3 protein. The sample holds about 640,000 distinct CDR3 sequences, about 20% seen once. What was sequenced was naive CD8+ T cells from blood, with Jurkat cell RNA spiked in. Subset reported: FACS-sorted CD8+CD4-CCR7+CD45RA+ naive T cells. Receptors originate from a human donor in good health. Some libraries in this study had Jurkat cell RNA spiked in.

This clonotype came up a few times. The chain has TRBV19 and TRBJ2-7; D might be TRBD1 or TRBD2, each matching 6 bases. Germline V CDR1 and CDR2: LNHDA, SQIVND (reference sequence). V gave up 3 bases and J gave up 2 bases, with 20 bases separating them. This CDR3 has 17 amino acids. The CDR3 bases are TGTGCCAGTAGTATCGGGGGCGGGACACTGAAACCCTACGAGCAGTACTTC. Protein sequence: CASSIGGGTLKPYEQYF.

CDR3 sequence: CASSSMGSGYTF. Here the CDR3 DNA reads TGTGCCAGCAGTTCAATGGGGAGCGGCTACACCTTC. The genes are TRBV27 and TRBJ1-2; D gene uncertain. Trimming pared 4 bases from V and 8 bases from J, leaving 11 bases between. The germline gives CDR1 MNHEY, CDR2 SMNVEV (reference sequence). This CDR3 is built from 12 residues.

With regard to this clonotype: Being one base from a much bigger clone, this may be a read error. The chain uses TRBV30 and TRBJ1-1; D gene unclear. In germline, CDR1 is GTSNPN, CDR2 SVGIG (reference sequence). This CDR3 has 13 residues. Here the CDR3 reads CARSRKDHTEAFF. CDR3 DNA sequence: TGTGCCCGGAGTCGGAAGGACCACACTGAAGCTTTCTTT.

This clonotype came up many times. The rearrangement joins TRBV28 to TRBJ1-6; D ambiguous. The V and J ends lost 5 bases and 4 bases respectively, with 9 bases between them. Germline V lookup: CDR1 MDHEN, CDR2 SYDVKM. This CDR3 has 14 residues. In DNA form, the CDR3 reads TGTGCCAGCAGTGGGGAGGCGTATAATTCACCCCTCCACTTT. This codes for CASSGEAYNSPLHF.

This clonotype has just a few counts. The V gene is TRBV5-1, the J gene TRBJ2-7, with TRBD1 identical over 9 bases. The germline CDR1 and CDR2 sequences are SGHRS and YFSETQ. The V segment lost 1 base and the J segment 5 bases; nucleotides outside the gene matches: 13. There are 17 residues in the CDR3. CDR3 loop: CASSLKDTGGLTDEQYF. The CDR3 bases are TGCGCCAGCAGCTTGAAGGACACAGGGGGCCTGACCGACGAGCAGTACTTC.

A word on this clonotype: A read error may be the cause here, since a much bigger clone is one base away. The chain uses TRBV6-2 or TRBV6-3 and TRBJ1-5; a possible D gene is TRBD1 (5 bases). Trimming cost V 8 bases and J 3 bases, with 14 bases left between them. The germline gives CDR1 MNHEY, CDR2 SVGEGT. The CDR3 extends over 14 amino acids. DNA for the CDR3: TGTGCCAGCCTGAAAGCAGGGCCCAATCAGCCCCAGCATTTT. This translates into CASLKAGPNQPQHF.

The V gene is TRBV19, the J gene TRBJ2-7; 9 bases map to TRBD1. The germline V gene has CDR1 LNHDA and CDR2 SQIVND (reference sequence). After removal of 5 bases from V and 4 bases from J, the junction contained 9 bases not matched to a gene. The CDR3 sequence is 15 residues long. The DNA for the CDR3 is TGTGCCAGTAGTGTTCCGATGACAGGGGGATACGAGCAGTACTTC. It yields the protein CASSVPMTGGYEQYF.

This CDR3 reads CASSYAGPETQYF. The CDR3 region has the DNA TGTGCCAGCAGTTATGCGGGGCCAGAGACCCAGTACTTC. This rearrangement joins TRBV12-3 or TRBV12-4 to TRBJ2-5; D perhaps matches TRBD2 (6 bases). Trimming took 4 bases from V and 4 from J, leaving 10 bases between them. The CDR3 covers 13 residues.

This clonotype was found many times. J is TRBJ2-5 and V is TRBV9; 8 nucleotides agree with TRBD1. CDR1 is SGDLS and CDR2 is YYNGEE in the germline V gene. CDR3 length: 15 amino acids. J gave up 3 bases and V 3 bases, and 7 bases lay outside the gene matches. Written as DNA, the CDR3 is TGTGCCAGCAGCGCCCAGGGACAGGCAAAAGAGACCCAGTACTTC. It codes for CASSAQGQAKETQYF. The full variable domain, with the rest looked up from reference TRBV9 and TRBJ2-5, is DSGVTQTPKHLITATGQRVTLRCSPRSGDLSVYWYQQSLDQGLQFLIQYYNGEERAKGNILERFSAQQFPDLHSELNLSSLELGDSALYFCASSAQGQAKETQYFGPGTRLLVL.

This clonotype was recorded only once. A much larger clone sits a single nucleotide away, making a read error possible. The CDR3 region has the DNA TGTGCCAGCAGTTTAAGTGTGGCTGGCCTCGATCTACGAGAGCAGTACTTC. Translating gives CASSLSVAGLDLREQYF. The chain links TRBV12-3 or TRBV12-4 to TRBJ2-7, with D hard to call. Trimming removed 2 bases from V and 7 bases from J, with 24 bases in between. The CDR3 contains 17 residues.

This clonotype was seen repeatedly, ten times or more. This rearrangement joins TRBV9 to TRBJ2-5, with TRBD2 matching over 11 bases. Germline V gives CDR1 SGDLS, CDR2 YYNGEE. The V and J ends lost 3 bases and 3 bases, in that order; junction bases with no gene match: 1. The CDR3 extends over 14 amino acids. The CDR3 protein is CASSATSGEETQYF. DNA of the CDR3: TGTGCCAGCAGCGCGACTAGCGGGGAAGAGACCCAGTACTTC.

This clonotype was detected a few times. This clone may be a read error of a much larger clone one base away. The conserved final phenylalanine or tryptophan is absent from the CDR3, which likely points to a read error. Here the CDR3 reads CASSQEVAGVSGNTIYL. CDR3 nucleotides: TGCGCCAGCAGCCAAGAAGTGGCCGGAGTCTCTGGAAACACCATATATCTT. This chain links TRBV4-3 with TRBJ1-3, with no clear D. The CDR3 is 17 amino acids. Germline V CDR1 and CDR2: LGHNA, YSLEER. V was trimmed by 0 bases and J by 0 bases, leaving 12 bases between them.

This clonotype showed up many times. CDR3 in DNA: TGTGCCAGCAGCCAAGATCTGCCAAGCGGGACCAGCACAGATACGCAGTATTTT. Translated: CASSQDLPSGTSTDTQYF. The V and J genes are TRBV14 and TRBJ2-3; 7 nucleotides align to TRBD2. Per the germline V gene, CDR1 is SGHDN and CDR2 is FVKESK. There are 18 residues in the CDR3. V lost 0 bases and J lost 0; bases outside the gene matches: 9.